The 10 T cell receptor beta chains below come from one sample, sequenced in a study of CD8 T cells in ankylosing spondylitis. TCRdb called the 5' RACE reads again in MiXCR, with one record for every CDR3 protein. The table has some 100,000 distinct CDR3 sequences, around 8.3% seen once. Whole-study findings and limits: Characteristic of ankylosing spondylitis blood, it appeared, was a TCR beta motif comprising several highly homologous variants.

Their antigen targets remain unknown. What was sequenced was blood, either unsorted or a sorted T cell fraction (not recorded which). All receptors derive from a male donor with ankylosing spondylitis.

This clonotype was picked up a small number of times. J is TRBJ2-1 and V is TRBV4-1; TRBD2 agrees at 7 bases. V gave up 1 base and J gave up 9 bases; unmatched junction bases: 9. Germline V gives CDR1 MGHRA, CDR2 YSYEKL. The CDR3 runs 15 residues. The CDR3 DNA reads TGCGCCAGCAGCCAAGGGGTTGCAATAGCGGGTGAGCAGTTCTTC. The encoded protein is CASSQGVAIAGEQFF.

This clonotype is termed medium-sized. The rearrangement links TRBV12-3 or TRBV12-4 to TRBJ2-1; the match to TRBD1 covers 7 bases. After removal of 6 bases from V and 0 bases from J, the junction contained 5 bases not matched to a gene. The CDR3 sequence is 15 residues long. The CDR3: CASRPQGSSYNEQFF. CDR3 nucleotide sequence: TGTGCCAGCAGGCCACAGGGGAGCTCCTACAATGAGCAGTTCTTC.

The V call is TRBV11-2, the J call TRBJ2-1; 16 nucleotides agree with TRBD2. The V gene's germline CDR1 is SGHAT and CDR2 FQNNGV. Trimming cost V 3 bases and J 1 base; bases outside gene matches: 0. The CDR3 is made up of 17 amino acids. In DNA, the CDR3 is TGTGCCAGCAGCTTGGGACTAGCGGGAGGGTCCTACAATGAGCAGTTCTTC. Residues: CASSLGLAGGSYNEQFF.

The chain has TRBV14 and TRBJ2-1, with 8 positions matching TRBD2. Germline CDR1 is SGHDN and CDR2 is FVKESK. CDR3 length: 14 amino acids. Trimming removed 2 bases from V and 7 bases from J; junction bases left unmatched: 4. The CDR3 reads CASSQRTSRNEQFF. The CDR3, as DNA: TGTGCCAGCAGCCAAAGGACTAGCCGAAATGAGCAGTTCTTC.

This clonotype was seen ten or more times. The chain carries TRBV2 and TRBJ1-1; 7 positions match TRBD1. This CDR3 is 10 amino acids long. The germline gives CDR1 SNHLY, CDR2 FYNNEI. Losses at the gene ends were 6 bases for V and 11 bases for J; bases not matched to a gene: 3. The CDR3 sequence: CASRDRIAFF. The CDR3 nucleotides read TGTGCCAGCAGGGACAGGATCGCTTTCTTT.

This clonotype was detected ten times or more. The junction departs from germline at one end; a sequencing error may be responsible. This chain uses TRBV24-1 with TRBJ2-1; maybe TRBD1 (7 bases). Germline V gene sequence: CDR1 KGHDR, CDR2 SFDVKD. CDR3 length: 12 amino acids. CDR3 nucleotide sequence: TGTGCCACCAGTGATCCCACAGGGGAGGAAGCCTTC. It specifies CATSDPTGEEAF.

The chain has TRBV12-3 or TRBV12-4 and TRBJ2-1, with D perhaps TRBD1 (6 bases). V was cut by 3 bases and J by 4 bases, with 10 bases left in between. This CDR3 region has 14 residues. In nucleotides, the CDR3 is TGTGCCAGCAGTTTTGGGGACACTTACAATGAGCAGTTCTTC. Its protein product is CASSFGDTYNEQFF.

This clonotype was observed a handful of times. The rearrangement uses TRBV9 and TRBJ2-7; the match to TRBD1 covers 7 bases. The junction had 6 bases not matched to a gene; V was cut back by 4 bases and J by 5 bases. The CDR3 spans 13 residues. Germline CDR1 and CDR2: SGDLS and YYNGEE. Here the CDR3 reads CASSSDRVHEQYF. The DNA for the CDR3 is TGTGCCAGCAGCTCCGACAGGGTCCACGAGCAGTACTTC.

This clonotype came up a few times. The gene calls are TRBV3-1 and TRBJ2-1, with 8 bases aligning to TRBD2. CDR3 length: 17 residues. J gave up 3 bases and V 0 bases, and 7 bases lay outside the gene matches. The V gene's germline CDR1 is LGHDT and CDR2 YNNKEL (reference sequence). Written as DNA, the CDR3 is TGTGCCAGCAGCCAAGAAAGCGCGACTAGCGTCTACAATGAGCAGTTCTTC. As protein: CASSQESATSVYNEQFF.

This clonotype was seen repeatedly, ten times or more. The chain combines TRBV29-1 with TRBJ2-3, with 16 bases lining up with TRBD2. The CDR3 spans 19 residues. V lost 4 bases to trimming and J lost 3 bases; unmatched junction nucleotides: 13. The V gene's germline CDR1 is SQVTM and CDR2 ANQGSEA. CDR3 coding DNA: TGCAGCGTTGGGGGGGGGACTAGCGGGAGGGCCGTCTTGACAGATACGCAGTATTTT. Translating it yields CSVGGGTSGRAVLTDTQYF.